This is a list of T cell receptor beta chains from one sample in a study of CD4+ T cells in melanoma. Some clones are missing from TCRdb's copy, which holds only in-frame ones; the method was immunoSEQ multiplex PCR. The sample holds about 10,000 clones; around 63% are singletons and the top ten take 9.5% to 11%. Sequencing was carried out using cells from a culture (not recorded whether cultured in vitro). The receptor source for this set is a human donor with melanoma. Each CDR3 is given with its conserved first and last residue. The D gene is left open where the match is weak. Clone size is stated in some rows and not others, as once, few, many or a class when expanded.

d_gene	v_gene	abundance	j_gene	CDR3aa	CDR3nt
NA	TRBV2	NA	TRBJ1-5	CASSKTGDSNQPQHF	TGTGCCAGCAGTAAGACAGGAGATAGCAATCAGCCCCAGCATTTT
NA	TRBV7-9	NA	TRBJ2-2	CASSYRAGELFF	TGTGCCAGCAGTTATAGGGCCGGGGAGCTGTTTTTT
NA	TRBV30	NA	TRBJ2-1	CAWSAPEVSYNEQFF	TGTGCCTGGAGTGCGCCAGAGGTCTCCTACAATGAGCAGTTCTTC
NA	TRBV7-9	few	TRBJ1-3	CASSLVASSSGNTIYF	TGTGCCAGCAGCTTAGTAGCGTCGAGCTCTGGAAACACCATATATTTT
NA	TRBV15	NA	TRBJ1-4	CATSPGSRENEKLFF	TGTGCCACCAGCCCCGGGTCTCGAGAAAATGAAAAACTGTTTTTT
NA	TRBV27	NA	TRBJ2-1	CASGNNEQFF	TGTGCCAGCGGTAACAATGAGCAGTTCTTC
TRBD1	TRBV15	NA	TRBJ1-6	CATSRDPPGQGGRSPLHF	TGTGCCACCAGCAGAGATCCCCCCGGACAGGGGGGAAGATCACCCCTCCACTTT
NA	TRBV11-2	NA	TRBJ2-7	CASSLKSPSLINSYEQYF	TGTGCCAGCAGCTTAAAATCCCCCAGCCTCATCAACAGTTACGAGCAGTACTTC
NA	TRBV11-3	NA	TRBJ2-1	CASSLVRGDRLFF	TGTGCCAGCAGCTTAGTTCGAGGAGACAGACTGTTCTTC
TRBD1	TRBV19	NA	TRBJ2-2	CASRDLDRAYTGELFF	TGTGCCAGTAGAGACCTCGACAGGGCTTACACCGGGGAGCTGTTTTTT
NA	TRBV6-1	NA	TRBJ2-5	CASSPGVGGRETQYF	TGTGCCAGCAGTCCTGGTGTTGGGGGGCGGGAGACCCAGTACTTC
NA	TRBV5-8	few	TRBJ1-2	CASSLLGGGQNYGYTF	TGTGCCAGCAGCTTGCTGGGAGGAGGACAGAACTATGGCTACACCTTC
NA	TRBV7-6	NA	TRBJ2-1	CASSLSFFQEPSGERDEQFF	TGTGCCAGCAGCTTATCTTTCTTCCAGGAGCCCTCAGGGGAGCGGGATGAGCAGTTCTTC
NA	TRBV5-8	NA	TRBJ2-5	CASSLAHRGETQYF	TGTGCCAGCAGCTTAGCACACCGTGGAGAGACCCAGTACTTC
TRBD1	TRBV7-9	few	TRBJ1-2	CASSFPGGNGYTF	TGTGCCAGCAGCTTTCCAGGGGGAAATGGCTACACCTTC
TRBD1	TRBV18	NA	TRBJ2-3	CASSPLTGDTDTQYF	TGTGCCAGCTCACCACTGACAGGGGACACAGATACGCAGTATTTT
NA	TRBV15	NA	TRBJ1-1	CATSRGGRDTEAFF	TGTGCCACCAGCAGAGGGGGCAGAGACACTGAAGCTTTCTTT
NA	TRBV27	NA	TRBJ2-7	CASSLCTVCEQYF	TGTGCCAGCAGTTTATGTACAGTTTGCGAGCAGTACTTC
NA	TRBV16	NA	TRBJ2-3	CASSQSPSTDTQYF	TGTGCCAGCAGCCAATCACCAAGCACAGATACGCAGTATTTT
NA	TRBV6-5	NA	TRBJ2-7	CATCRARGYEQYF	TGTGCCACCTGCAGGGCACGGGGTTACGAGCAGTACTTC
NA	TRBV5-6	NA	TRBJ1-5	CASSFGVEGPQHF	TGTGCCAGCAGCTTTGGCGTGGAAGGCCCCCAGCATTTT
NA	TRBV18	NA	TRBJ1-1	CASSPGGSAEAFF	TGTGCCAGCTCACCAGGGGGATCCGCTGAAGCTTTCTTT
NA	TRBV11-2	NA	TRBJ2-7	CASSLDLLIAKHHSYEQYF	TGTGCCAGCAGCTTAGACCTCCTGATCGCGAAACACCACTCCTACGAGCAGTACTTC
NA	TRBV6-1	NA	TRBJ2-1	CASSEIRGNEQFF	TGTGCCAGCAGTGAAATACGGGGCAATGAGCAGTTCTTC
NA	TRBV27	NA	TRBJ2-3	CASRDDTDTQYF	TGTGCCAGCAGAGACGACACAGATACGCAGTATTTT
NA	TRBV5-1	NA	TRBJ2-7	CASSSTGSLYEQYF	TGCGCCAGCAGCTCGACGGGGTCACTCTACGAGCAGTACTTC
NA	TRBV6-1	NA	TRBJ2-5	CASSAGLFGETQYF	TGTGCCAGCAGTGCAGGGCTCTTCGGGGAGACCCAGTACTTC
TRBD1	TRBV29-1	NA	TRBJ2-7	CSVEVGQGISYEQYF	TGCAGCGTTGAAGTGGGACAGGGGATCTCCTACGAGCAGTACTTC
NA	TRBV6-6	NA	TRBJ2-1	CASRTGPQAYNEQFF	TGTGCCAGCAGGACCGGGCCTCAGGCCTACAATGAGCAGTTCTTC
TRBD1	TRBV11-2	NA	TRBJ2-7	CASSLSFGQGTYEQYF	TGTGCCAGCAGCTTATCCTTCGGACAGGGGACCTACGAGCAGTACTTC
NA	TRBV6-6	NA	TRBJ1-5	CASSYGAAQPQHF	TGTGCCAGCAGTTATGGGGCGGCCCAGCCCCAGCATTTT